This entry features one TCR beta chain sequence. The antigen is unknown. Between the trimmed V and J ends, which lost 4 bases and 6 bases, there was a span of 10 bases. This CDR3 is built from 12 residues. Germline CDR1 and CDR2: SGHDT and YYEEEE. TCRdb reanalysed the 5' RACE reads using MiXCR and keeps one entry per CDR3 protein. The sample has hundreds of thousands of distinct CDR3 sequences, 21% seen once. The source of the sample is a study of T cells after yellow fever vaccination. Study information: Researchers used SMART-Seq v4 Ultra Low Input to prepare fractions that had low cell numbers. Study-level results: In FACS-sorted repertoires, abundant clonotypes from the bulk population could appear as contaminants.

The sequence came from a man between 18 and 35 years old who received the YFV17D yellow fever vaccine. This rearrangement joins TRBV5-6 to TRBJ1-1, with D unresolved. The specimen was PBMCs, collected approximately 20 days after the first yellow fever vaccination. The CDR3 sequence: CASSLGNAEAFF. The CDR3 bases are TGTGCCAGCAGCCTAGGCAACGCTGAAGCTTTCTTT.